This T cell receptor (beta chain) was profiled in a study of response to subunit inactivated influenza vaccine. TCRdb called the RT-PCR reads again in MiXCR, with one record for every CDR3 protein. The sample lists around 710,000 distinct CDR3 sequences; over 11% were seen once. Germline V gives CDR1 SGHDT, CDR2 YYEEEE. V lost 4 bases, J lost 2 bases, and 8 bases stayed unmatched. CDR3 size: 16 residues. The sequencing used PBMCs from blood, collected 14 days before vaccination. This chain uses TRBV5-6 with TRBJ2-5, with 10 bases identical to TRBD2. The sequence came from a man aged 50 to 59 who received an inactivated influenza vaccine. The CDR3 protein is CASSGRLAGPQETQYF. The DNA for the CDR3 is TGTGCCAGCAGCGGACGACTAGCGGGTCCACAAGAGACCCAGTACTTC.